The 3 T cell receptor beta chains below come from one sample, sequenced in a study of blood T cell repertoires in COVID-19. Profiling relied on immunoSEQ multiplex PCR, and the TCRdb table lists in-frame clones only, not all of them. The sample holds about 190,000 clones, over 80% seen once. The sequencing sample was made of PBMCs or T cells enriched from blood (not recorded which). These receptors were taken from a woman aged 25 to 39 who had been exposed to COVID-19.

This sequence joins TRBV18 and TRBJ2-5, with 9 bases lining up with TRBD2. The CDR3 runs to 16 residues. V trimming: 6 bases; J trimming: 2 bases; junction bases outside the gene matches: 10. The V gene's germline CDR1 is KGHSH and CDR2 LQKENI. Written as DNA, the CDR3 is TGTGCCAGCTCCCTCGGCGCTAGCGGGGCTCAAGAGACCCAGTACTTC. Residues: CASSLGASGAQETQYF.

This chain joins TRBV5-5 and TRBJ1-2; D perhaps matches TRBD1 (6 bases). The V end was cut by 1 base, the J end by 3 bases, with 13 bases between. The CDR3 spans 15 residues. The germline CDR1 and CDR2 sequences are SGHKS and YYEKEE (reference sequence). CDR3 bases: TGTGCCAGCAGCTTGTATCCAGGGGATGACTATGGCTACACCTTC. It encodes CASSLYPGDDYGYTF.

The chain couples TRBV5-4 to TRBJ2-2, with D perhaps TRBD2 (6 bases). The CDR3 runs 16 residues. With 7 bases removed from V and 7 bases from J, the gap between germline ends came to 23 bases. The germline V gene encodes CDR1 SGHNT and CDR2 YYREEE (reference sequence). This CDR3 is CASLPRVGEVSGELFF. The CDR3, as DNA: TGTGCCAGCCTGCCTAGGGTCGGGGAGGTTAGCGGGGAGCTGTTTTTT.